The T cell receptor (beta chain) described here comes from a study of shared clonotypes between healthy human individuals. Study-level background: Donors had three CD4 naive, three CD4 memory, two CD8 naive and one CD8 memory plate apiece. General study findings and limits: Among four donors, approximately 5% of naive CD4 clonotypes were found in common.

None of the donors, who were healthy HIV-negative adults, had recently had acute infections or vaccinations. Assay: immunoSEQ multiplex PCR; the TCRdb copy retains only in-frame clones and omits some. The repertoire includes around 980,000 clones, about four fifths of them detected once, and around 0.6% sits in the top ten. This clone was detected only a few times. The antigen is not known. Other DNA sequences in this specimen translate into the identical CDR3. The clonotype originates from a man aged 18 to 35 in good health. Some clones in this sample may be carry-over from other donors' samples. The sample comprised memory CD4+ T cells from PBMCs. As to subset: CD45RA-negative fraction.

CDR3 sequence reads: CASSGQSSYNEQFF. CDR3 DNA sequence: TGCGCCAGCAGCGGCCAGAGCTCCTACAATGAGCAGTTCTTC. This chain connects TRBV5-1 to TRBJ2-1; D gene ambiguous. The V gene's germline CDR1 is SGHRS and CDR2 YFSETQ. Trimming removed 4 bases at V and 0 bases at J, with 8 bases between. The CDR3 covers 14 residues.